In its sample, the clone carrying this T cell receptor (beta chain) was seen once. V was pared by 5 bases and J by 0 bases, with 13 bases between. CDR1 and CDR2 (germline): SEHNR, FQNEAQ (reference sequence). The CDR3 spans 16 residues. This entry comes from a study of preoperative IRX-2 immunotherapy in early breast cancer. Sequencing used immunoSEQ multiplex PCR; TCRdb keeps in-frame clones, though not all of them. The sample records around 13,000 clones, roughly 93% being singletons. Treatment denoted: preoperative locoregional IRX-2 cytokine immunotherapy. Patients received preoperative, locoregional IRX-2 cytokine immunotherapy in a phase Ib study.

The TCR comes from a human donor with breast cancer. The specimen was taken from a patient treated with IRX-2 immunotherapy. The chain uses TRBV7-9 and TRBJ1-4; D perhaps matches TRBD1 (5 bases). CDR3 residues: CASSPDGGATNEKLFF. Here the CDR3 DNA reads TGTGCCAGCAGCCCGGACGGAGGGGCAACTAATGAAAAACTGTTTTTT.